The T cell receptor beta chain described here comes from a study of shared clonotypes between healthy human individuals. Study information: Three CD4 naive, three CD4 memory, two CD8 naive and one CD8 memory plate were used per donor.

Each cell subset's genomic DNA was divided evenly among several immunoSEQ plates. Clones were read by immunoSEQ multiplex PCR, and TCRdb kept only the in-frame ones, dropping some. This table has approximately 1.9 million clones, just under 95% appearing once. Trimming cost V 6 bases and J 7 bases, with 10 bases left between them. CDR1 is MGHDK and CDR2 is SYGVNS in the germline V gene. The CDR3 totals 11 residues. Naivety among CD8 cells was defined by CD45RO negativity and positive CCR7 selection, thereby excluding terminally differentiated effector memory CD45RA+ cells. Sequencing was carried out using naive CD8+ T cells from PBMCs. This receptor was identified in a man between 18 and 35 years old in good health. Some clones in this sample may be carry-over from other donors' samples. The chain joins TRBV25-1 to TRBJ2-7; possible D gene TRBD2, 6 bases. As DNA, the CDR3 is TGTGCCAGCAGACGGCGGGATGAGCAGTACTTC. It codes for CASRRRDEQYF.